A single sample is the source of the 26 T cell receptor beta chains below, sequenced in a study of cytomegalovirus exposure and HLA in healthy donors. Method: immunoSEQ multiplex PCR; TCRdb's copy keeps in-frame clones and lacks some. The sample lists under 150,000 clones, 85% to 90% seen once, with roughly 10% in the top ten. The sample taken for sequencing was PBMCs. Receptor source: a man in his late teens or twenties in good health and CMV-seropositive.

This clone has just a few counts. The CDR3 DNA sequence: TGTGCCAGCAGCTACTCAGGGGAAGGGATGGGCTATGGCTACACCTTC. Translating gives CASSYSGEGMGYGYTF. V is TRBV9 and J is TRBJ1-2; D might be TRBD1 (6 bases). This CDR3 spans 16 amino acids. The V end lost 4 bases, the J end lost 4 bases, and 20 bases lay between the germline ends. Looked up from germline, CDR1 is SGDLS and CDR2 is YYNGEE.

This chain joins TRBV20-1 and TRBJ2-3, with D tentatively TRBD2 (6 bases). The CDR3 runs to 11 residues. With 6 bases removed from V and 8 bases from J, the gap between germline ends came to 12 bases. Germline-derived CDR1 and CDR2 are DFQATT and SNEGSKA (reference sequence). The CDR3 bases are TGCAGTGCGCCGGGACTTCCTACGCAGTATTTT. Protein product: CSAPGLPTQYF.

The chain combines TRBV5-1 with TRBJ2-3; 14 bases agree with TRBD2. CDR1 is SGHRS and CDR2 is YFSETQ in the germline V gene. With V trimmed by 2 bases and J by 5 bases, 4 bases remained unmatched. This CDR3 comprises 16 residues. CDR3 in amino acids: CASSLGLAGGQDTQYF. Written as DNA, the CDR3 is TGCGCCAGCAGCTTAGGACTAGCGGGAGGACAAGATACGCAGTATTTT.

The J gene is TRBJ2-6, the V gene TRBV5-1; 7 bases match TRBD2. V was clipped by 4 bases and J by 2 bases; unmatched bases: 6. Germline lookup yields CDR1 SGHRS and CDR2 YFSETQ. The CDR3 contains 16 residues. The CDR3 protein is CASSDGSGAGANVLTF. The CDR3 DNA is TGCGCCAGCAGCGACGGGAGCGGGGCTGGGGCCAACGTCCTGACTTTC.

The V call is TRBV19, the J call TRBJ2-2, with D maybe TRBD1 (6 bases). This CDR3 region has 18 residues. Looked up from germline, CDR1 is LNHDA and CDR2 is SQIVND (reference sequence). Trimming cost V 7 bases and J 4 bases, with 25 bases left between them. CDR3 loop: CASTPRTLQGRVTGELFF. The CDR3 DNA is TGTGCCAGTACCCCTCGGACCCTACAGGGTCGAGTCACCGGGGAGCTGTTTTTT.

The chain employs TRBV27 and TRBJ1-5; TRBD1 matches 9 bases. J lost 0 bases, V lost 6 bases, and 6 bases had no gene match. The CDR3 loop spans 16 amino acids. Germline values: CDR1 MNHEY, CDR2 SMNVEV (reference sequence). The CDR3, as DNA: TGTGCCAGCAGGGACAGGGGACATTATAGCAATCAGCCCCAGCATTTT. Its protein product is CASRDRGHYSNQPQHF.

The V and J genes are TRBV5-8 and TRBJ2-7; D ambiguous. CDR1 SGHTS and CDR2 YDEGEE come from the germline V gene. CDR3 length equals 13 residues. Trimming took off 3 bases at V and 2 bases at J, with 9 bases between the two ends. CDR3 region: CASSSLTAYEQYF. The DNA of the CDR3 is TGTGCCAGCAGCTCACTCACCGCCTACGAGCAGTACTTC.

The rearrangement uses TRBV7-2 and TRBJ2-3; D may be TRBD2 (5 bases). The V gene lost 5 bases and the J gene lost 0 bases, with 9 bases spanning the gap. The CDR3 is 14 residues long. Germline-derived CDR1 and CDR2 are SGHTA and FQGNSA. CDR3 coding DNA: TGTGCCAGCAGCCCTAGCTCTAGCACAGATACGCAGTATTTT. Translating gives CASSPSSSTDTQYF.

This chain joins TRBV6-1 and TRBJ2-1, with D unresolved. CDR1 is MNHNS and CDR2 is SASEGT in the germline V gene. Trimming removed 7 bases at V and 4 bases at J, with 5 bases between. The CDR3 has 11 amino acids. The CDR3 reads CASTGYNEQFF. CDR3 nucleotide sequence: TGTGCCAGCACCGGGTACAATGAGCAGTTCTTC.

J is TRBJ1-1 and V is TRBV5-5, with 9 nucleotides matching TRBD1. The CDR3 loop spans 15 amino acids. J was trimmed by 5 bases and V by 4 bases; bases with no gene match: 9. CDR1 and CDR2 (germline): SGHKS, YYEKEE (reference sequence). This chain's CDR3 is CASSPWTGVGTEAFF. The CDR3 bases are TGTGCCAGCAGCCCGTGGACAGGGGTCGGAACTGAAGCTTTCTTT.

The rearrangement joins TRBV30 to TRBJ1-5; a weak D match, TRBD1 (6 bases). The CDR3 is 16 residues long. V gave up 5 bases and J gave up 0 bases, with 17 bases separating them. The germline CDR1 and CDR2 sequences are GTSNPN and SVGIG (reference sequence). In DNA form, the CDR3 reads TGTGCCTGGGGACCCCGGGGGGCTTATAGCAATCAGCCCCAGCATTTT. Protein product: CAWGPRGAYSNQPQHF.

This rearrangement joins TRBV7-6 to TRBJ2-5, with D possibly TRBD2 on 5 matching bases. Trimming removed 4 bases from V and 5 bases from J, with 11 bases in between. The CDR3 runs 13 residues. The germline CDR1 and CDR2 sequences are SGHVS and FNYEAQ. CDR3 residues: CASSYYPGETQYF. Here the CDR3 DNA reads TGTGCCAGCAGCTATTACCCGGGGGAGACCCAGTACTTC.

The chain employs TRBV7-5 and TRBJ1-5; the DNA was not used to check the table's D call, TRBD1. TRBV7-5 constitutes a pseudogene. CDR3 length: 19 residues. CDR3 loop: CVRSPRTEGQTYSNQPQHF. DNA of the CDR3: TGTGTCAGAAGCCCCCGAACGGAGGGACAGACTTATAGCAATCAGCCCCAGCATTTT.

The chain couples TRBV19 to TRBJ1-5; TRBD1 aligns across 8 bases. This CDR3 comprises 15 residues. Germline CDR1 and CDR2: LNHDA and SQIVND (reference sequence). Trimming removed 9 bases from V and 0 bases from J; junction bases left unmatched: 7. CDR3 loop: CASRTGPYSNQPQHF. The CDR3 bases are TGTGCCAGCCGGACAGGGCCTTATAGCAATCAGCCCCAGCATTTT.

The genes are TRBV25-1 and TRBJ2-3, with TRBD2 identical over 8 bases. This CDR3 region has 16 residues. From germline, CDR1 is MGHDK and CDR2 SYGVNS. V lost 3 bases and J lost 4; bases outside the gene matches: 9. CDR3 sequence reads: CASSELAGRAADTQYF. CDR3 in DNA: TGTGCCAGCAGTGAGTTAGCGGGAAGGGCGGCAGATACGCAGTATTTT.

This sequence joins TRBV6-1 and TRBJ1-2, with TRBD1 matching 9 bases. The CDR3 has 12 amino acids. Germline CDR1 reads MNHNS; CDR2 reads SASEGT. J gave up 6 bases and V 6 bases, and 2 bases lay outside the gene matches. This CDR3 reads CASRQGANGYTF. The CDR3 nucleotides are TGTGCCAGCAGACAGGGGGCGAATGGCTACACCTTC.

CDR3 coding DNA: TGTGCCAGCAGCCTCGGGGGATCTTACTACGAGCAGTACTTC. As protein: CASSLGGSYYEQYF. The genes are TRBV7-9 and TRBJ2-7; a weak D match, TRBD2 (6 bases). Germline-derived CDR1 and CDR2 are SEHNR and FQNEAQ (reference sequence). Trimming removed 5 bases from V and 3 bases from J, with 14 bases in between. The CDR3 is 14 amino acids.

V and J are TRBV2 and TRBJ2-3, with no clear D. V dropped 6 bases and J dropped 2 bases, with 9 bases sitting between them. The CDR3 is 13 amino acids. The germline V gene has CDR1 SNHLY and CDR2 FYNNEI. The CDR3 DNA sequence: TGTGCCAGCAGAAACGGAGTCACAGATACGCAGTATTTT. Translated: CASRNGVTDTQYF. Full variable domain (remainder filled in from reference TRBV2 and TRBJ2-3): EPEVTQTPSHQVTQMGQEVILRCVPISNHLYFYWYRQILGQKVEFLVSFYNNEISEKSEIFDDQFSVERPDGSNFTLKIRSTKLEDSAMYFCASRNGVTDTQYFGPGTRLTVL.

The genes are TRBV19 and TRBJ2-3; TRBD2 might be the D (6 bases). The germline CDR1 and CDR2 sequences are LNHDA and SQIVND (reference sequence). This CDR3 contains 14 residues. The V gene lost 5 bases and the J gene lost 7 bases, with 16 bases spanning the gap. In nucleotides, the CDR3 is TGTGCCAGTAGTTCGTCAAGAGGAGGGAATACGCAGTATTTT. Protein: CASSSSRGGNTQYF.

V is TRBV18 and J is TRBJ2-5; no firm D call. The CDR3 covers 13 residues. The V end was cut by 2 bases, the J end by 0 bases, with 4 bases between. Germline CDR1 and CDR2: KGHSH and LQKENI. CDR3 loop: CASSPDNQETQYF. In DNA, the CDR3 is TGTGCCAGCTCACCAGACAACCAAGAGACCCAGTACTTC.

In regard to this clone: The identical CDR3 is also encoded by other nucleotide sequences in the sample. The CDR3 loop reads CASSLGQGYYGYTF. The CDR3 DNA reads TGCGCCAGCAGCTTGGGACAGGGGTACTATGGCTACACCTTC. This chain connects TRBV5-1 to TRBJ1-2, with 8 bases that match TRBD1. V dropped 0 bases and J dropped 3; count of bases not matched to a gene: 1. The germline gives CDR1 SGHRS, CDR2 YFSETQ. The CDR3 extends over 14 amino acids.

The CDR3 here is CASSKGGPPQPQHF. The CDR3 nucleotides read TGTGCCAGTAGTAAAGGGGGCCCCCCTCAGCCCCAGCATTTT. This chain joins TRBV19 and TRBJ1-5; 7 bases are a match to TRBD1. CDR3 length: 14 amino acids. Germline V gene data show CDR1 as LNHDA and CDR2 as SQIVND (reference sequence). J gave up 6 bases and V 4 bases, and 6 bases lay outside the gene matches.

The chain recombines TRBV12-5 with TRBJ1-4, with a tentative D call TRBD1 (6 bases). The CDR3 consists of 17 residues. CDR1 LGHNT and CDR2 FRNRAP come from the germline V gene. The ends were cut back, 5 bases at V and 2 bases at J, with 18 bases in the middle. CDR3 in DNA: TGTGCTAGTGGTCGAAGGGGGGGCTTAATGACTAATGAAAAACTGTTTTTT. Its protein product is CASGRRGGLMTNEKLFF.

J is TRBJ2-7 and V is TRBV18; TRBD2 agrees at 10 bases. CDR1 is KGHSH, CDR2 LQKENI, per germline. V lost 6 bases to trimming and J lost 7 bases; unmatched junction nucleotides: 9. The CDR3 totals 14 residues. The DNA for the CDR3 is TGTGCCAGCTCTGGGACTAGCGAGGCGGGGGAGCAGTACTTC. Translated, it gives CASSGTSEAGEQYF.

The rearrangement uses TRBV18 and TRBJ1-5, with 9 bases that match TRBD1. With 3 bases clipped from V and 7 bases from J, the junction kept 1 base outside the gene matches. There are 13 residues in the CDR3. CDR1 is KGHSH and CDR2 is LQKENI in the germline V gene. CDR3 amino acids: CASSPDRGQPQHF. The DNA for the CDR3 is TGTGCCAGCTCACCCGACAGGGGGCAGCCCCAGCATTTT.

This rearrangement joins TRBV18 to TRBJ1-3, with 9 bases that match TRBD1. Germline V CDR1 and CDR2: KGHSH, LQKENI. CDR3 length: 15 residues. V shed 3 bases and J 8 bases; nucleotides not matched to a gene: 8. This CDR3 is CASSPKQGAVDTIYF. The CDR3 region has the DNA TGTGCCAGCTCACCGAAACAGGGGGCGGTTGACACCATATATTTT.